This is a list of T cell receptor beta chains from one sample in a study of T cell responses to AZD1222 COVID-19 vaccine. The repertoire was sequenced with immunoSEQ multiplex PCR; TCRdb's copy has only in-frame clones and lacks some. The sample records roughly 45,000 clones, over 80% being singletons. The sample here was peripheral blood, taken 28 days after the second AZD1222 dose. The origin of the receptors is an adult who received the AZD1222 COVID-19 vaccine. The CDR3 runs from the conserved cysteine through the conserved F or W. The order of the fields is D gene, J gene, CDR3 length, V gene, clone size, CDR3 DNA, CDR3 protein. A D gene is named only where the DNA matches it firmly. Clone sizes are given selectively: once, few, many, or a class where the clone is expanded.

>.|TRBJ2-7|16|TRBV29-1|.
TGCAGCGTTTCCCCCACGAGGGGCACTATCTCCTACGAGCAGTACTTC
CSVSPTRGTISYEQYF
>.|TRBJ1-1|15|TRBV4-2|.
TGTGCCAGCAGCCAAGGGGGTCCCCCGCGCACTGAAGCTTTCTTT
CASSQGGPPRTEAFF
>.|TRBJ1-5|17|TRBV3-1/TRBV3-2|.
TGTGCCAGCAGCCAAGGTCAGGGTATATCGAGCAATCAGCCCCAGCATTTT
CASSQGQGISSNQPQHF
>.|TRBJ1-2|13|TRBV6-5|.
TGTGCCAGCAGTTCCGGGGGCAACTATGGCTACACCTTC
CASSSGGNYGYTF
>.|TRBJ1-6|17|TRBV2|.
TGTGCCAGCAGTGTGTACGGCAAGAGCTCCTATAATTCACCCCTCCACTTT
CASSVYGKSSYNSPLHF
>.|TRBJ1-5|16|TRBV7-8|.
TGTGCCAGCAGCTTAGAAGGATGGCAGACCCATCAGCCCCAGCATTTT
CASSLEGWQTHQPQHF
>.|TRBJ1-1|11|TRBV12-3/TRBV12-4|.
TGTGCCAGCAGTTTCACCGGGCGGGCTTTCTTT
CASSFTGRAFF
>.|TRBJ2-2|15|TRBV5-4|.
TGTGCCAGCAGCTTCAGACAGGGAGGGACCGGGGAGCTGTTTTTT
CASSFRQGGTGELFF
>.|TRBJ2-5|13|TRBV12-5|.
TGTGCTAGTGGTTTGAGGACAGAAGAGACCCAGTACTTC
CASGLRTEETQYF
>.|TRBJ1-5|15|TRBV19|.
TGTGCCAGTACCCCTGGCAGAGGAGGCAATCAGCCCCAGCATTTT
CASTPGRGGNQPQHF
>.|TRBJ1-2|12|TRBV25-1|.
TGTGCCAGCTCCCAAGGAGGGGAAGGCTACACCTTC
CASSQGGEGYTF
>TRBD2|TRBJ2-7|17|TRBV19|.
TGTGCCAGTAGTAGCGCCGGGACTAGCGGGGGGGCATACGAGCAGTACTTC
CASSSAGTSGGAYEQYF
>.|TRBJ1-4|15|TRBV9|.
TGTGCCAGCAGCGTAGGGCTGGAACGGAGTGAAAAACTGTTTTTT
CASSVGLERSEKLFF
>.|TRBJ1-1|17|TRBV18|.
TGTGCCAGCTCACCACCTGTTGGGCAGGTTATGAACACTGAAGCTTTCTTT
CASSPPVGQVMNTEAFF
>.|TRBJ2-2|16|TRBV19|.
TGTGCCTCCTTGGGAGGGGGGCGCCAAAGAACCGGGGAGCTGTTTTTT
CASLGGGRQRTGELFF
>.|TRBJ2-5|11|TRBV7-9|.
TGTGCCAGCAGCCGGGAAGAGACCCAGTACTTC
CASSREETQYF
>.|TRBJ1-5|16|TRBV18|.
TGTGCCAGCTCACCAAGAGGGGCCGACCCCAATCAGCCCCAGCATTTT
CASSPRGADPNQPQHF
>TRBD1|TRBJ1-3|16|TRBV9|.
TGTGCCAGCAGCGTAGGCACGACAGGGGTCGGAAACACCATATATTTT
CASSVGTTGVGNTIYF
>.|TRBJ2-7|14|TRBV27|.
TGTGCCAGCAGTGTCAGACCAAACTCCTACGAGCAGTACTTC
CASSVRPNSYEQYF
>.|TRBJ1-1|13|TRBV10-2|.
TGCGCCAGCTGCGCGAGACAGTACACTGAAGCTTTCTTT
CASCARQYTEAFF
>.|TRBJ2-7|16|TRBV6-5|once
TGTGCCAGCAGTTACTTGGACCAACGCGGACCCTACGAGCAGTACTTC
CASSYLDQRGPYEQYF
>.|TRBJ1-2|11|TRBV12-3/TRBV12-4|.
TGTGCCAGCAGTTTGAGGGCCGGCTACACCTTC
CASSLRAGYTF
>.|TRBJ1-1|13|TRBV3-1/TRBV3-2|.
TGTGCCAGCAGCCAGGGGTTAAACACTGAAGCTTTCTTT
CASSQGLNTEAFF
>TRBD1|TRBJ2-7|14|TRBV2|.
TGTGCCATTACCGGGACAGGGGTTACCTACGAGCAGTACTTC
CAITGTGVTYEQYF
>.|TRBJ2-1|15|TRBV5-5|.
TGTGCCAGCAGCTTCGCGGTGTTAGGGAACAATGAGCAGTTCTTC
CASSFAVLGNNEQFF
>TRBD1|TRBJ1-1|15|TRBV5-1|.
TGCGCCAGCAGCATTAAAACAGGGGGCGGCACTGAAGCTTTCTTT
CASSIKTGGGTEAFF
>.|TRBJ1-2|14|TRBV19|.
TGTGCCAGTAGTACGCAAGCGAAGGGGCTTGGCTACACCTTC
CASSTQAKGLGYTF
>.|TRBJ1-1|12|TRBV3-1/TRBV3-2|.
TGTGCCAGCAGCGACAGGTTTACTGAAGCTTTCTTT
CASSDRFTEAFF
>.|TRBJ2-7|14|TRBV5-1|.
TGCGCCAGCAGCGCTGAGGACTCCGCCTACGAGCAGTACTTC
CASSAEDSAYEQYF
>.|TRBJ1-4|17|TRBV7-6|.
TGTGCCAGCAGCTTAGGGGGGGGGCTGGGTGCTAATGAAAAACTGTTTTTT
CASSLGGGLGANEKLFF
>TRBD1|TRBJ2-3|15|TRBV6-5|.
TGTGCCAGCACCCTAAGAGGACAGGGGGAAGATACGCAGTATTTT
CASTLRGQGEDTQYF
>.|TRBJ1-1|12|TRBV2|.
TGTGCCAGCAGTGTTGGGAACACTGAAGCTTTCTTT
CASSVGNTEAFF
>TRBD1|TRBJ1-6|17|TRBV5-1|once
TGCGCCAGCAGCTTGGCTCAGACAGGGCTGGGTAATTCACCCCTCCACTTT
CASSLAQTGLGNSPLHF
>.|TRBJ2-7|14|TRBV5-1|.
TGCGCCAGCAGCTTGGCCAGGGACACCTACGAGCAGTACTTC
CASSLARDTYEQYF
>TRBD1|TRBJ1-1|15|TRBV11-2|.
TGTGCCAGCAGCCCCATGGGACAGATAAACACTGAAGCTTTCTTT
CASSPMGQINTEAFF
>.|TRBJ2-2|15|TRBV3-1/TRBV3-2|.
TGTGCCAGCAGCCAAGAGGTGAGGATCACCGGGGAGCTGTTTTTT
CASSQEVRITGELFF
>.|TRBJ1-1|11|TRBV28|.
TGTGCCAGCAGTCGAAGCAGGGAAGCTTTCTTT
CASSRSREAFF
>.|TRBJ1-1|12|TRBV19|.
TGTGCCAGTAGCCCCCCCGGGTTTAAAGCTTTCTTT
CASSPPGFKAFF
>TRBD2|TRBJ2-7|16|TRBV6-5|.
TGTGCCAGCAGCTACTCCCTAGCGGGGGACCCCTACGAGCAGTACTTC
CASSYSLAGDPYEQYF
>.|TRBJ1-3|15|TRBV7-9|.
TGTGCCAGCACCCGCCGGGGAGGGACTGGAAACACCATATATTTT
CASTRRGGTGNTIYF
>TRBD1|TRBJ2-2|16|TRBV19|.
TGTGCCAGTAGTACCCAGGACAGGGTTAACACCGGGGAGCTGTTTTTT
CASSTQDRVNTGELFF
>TRBD2|TRBJ2-2|14|TRBV10-3|.
TGTGCCATCAGCCTAGCGGGGGGTTTCGGGGAGCTGTTTTTT
CAISLAGGFGELFF
>TRBD1|TRBJ1-2|15|TRBV3-1/TRBV3-2|once
TGTGCCAGCAGCCAGGGGGGACAGGGTTACTATGGCTACACCTTC
CASSQGGQGYYGYTF
>TRBD1|TRBJ1-3|14|TRBV15|.
TGTGCCACCAGCAGAGACGGACAGGGTTACACCATATATTTT
CATSRDGQGYTIYF
>TRBD1|TRBJ1-3|17|TRBV3-1/TRBV3-2|once
TGTGCCAGCAGCCAAGCATTCGACAGGGGGCCTGGAAACACCATATATTTT
CASSQAFDRGPGNTIYF
>.|TRBJ2-1|15|TRBV11-3|once
TGTGCCAGCAGCGAAGGGAACAGCGGTGGGAATGAGCAGTTCTTC
CASSEGNSGGNEQFF
>.|TRBJ2-2|14|TRBV6-1|.
TGTGCCAGCAGTGAACTACGGGGTACCGGGGAGCTGTTTTTT
CASSELRGTGELFF